A selection of T cell receptor beta chains follows, all from one sample in a study of blood T cell repertoires in COVID-19. Profiled with immunoSEQ multiplex PCR; TCRdb holds only in-frame clones, not every one. The table has about 120,000 clones, around 88% seen once. Source material: peripheral blood. These receptors were collected from a man aged 45-60 years with acute or convalescent COVID-19. The CDR3 runs from the conserved cysteine through the conserved F or W. D genes are given only for firm matches. A row's size may be missing; if present it is once, few, many or a size class.

D | size | J | V | DNA | CDR3
TRBD1 | few | TRBJ1-2 | TRBV11-2 | TGTGCCAGCAGCTTAGATGCCGGGACAGGTCCCTATGGCTACACCTTC | CASSLDAGTGPYGYTF
- | - | TRBJ2-7 | TRBV24-1 | TGTGCCACCAGTGACCCACTAACCTACGAGCAGTACTTC | CATSDPLTYEQYF
TRBD2 | - | TRBJ2-1 | TRBV6-5 | TGTGCCAGCAGTTCTCCGCGGACTAGCGGGGGGGAGGAGCAGTTCTTC | CASSSPRTSGGEEQFF
- | few | TRBJ1-1 | TRBV4-1 | TGCGCCAGCAGCCCACCCTCGACAGGGAACACTGAAGCTTTCTTT | CASSPPSTGNTEAFF
- | - | TRBJ1-1 | TRBV18 | TGTGCCAGCTCACAATCACAGTCGGAGAACACTGAAGCTTTCTTT | CASSQSQSENTEAFF
- | - | TRBJ1-5 | TRBV5-5 | TGTGCCAGCAGCTTTGCGACGGGGAGCAATCAGCCCCAGCATTTT | CASSFATGSNQPQHF
- | - | TRBJ2-5 | TRBV5-1 | TGCGCCAGCAGCTTGGTTCGGGAGACCCAGTACTTC | CASSLVRETQYF
TRBD1 | - | TRBJ2-5 | TRBV13 | TGTGCCAGCAGCCGCACAGGGGCCCAAGGGACCCAGTACTTC | CASSRTGAQGTQYF
TRBD1 | - | TRBJ2-7 | TRBV18 | TGTGCCAGCTCACCACCGGGACAGGGAGGGTACGAGCAGTACTTC | CASSPPGQGGYEQYF
- | - | TRBJ1-2 | TRBV6-1 | TGTGCCAGCAGTGAAGATCGTAGGCGGTTCACCTTC | CASSEDRRRFTF
TRBD1 | - | TRBJ1-5 | TRBV5-8 | TGTGCCAGCAGCTTGGTCGGACAGGGAGGTCAGCCCCAGCATTTT | CASSLVGQGGQPQHF
- | - | TRBJ1-2 | TRBV5-6 | TGTGCCAGCAGCTCCAGGGGCCCTAACTATGGCTACACCTTC | CASSSRGPNYGYTF
- | many | TRBJ2-2 | TRBV9 | TGTGCCAGCAGCGCGGGACACCAGGCAACCGGGGAGCTGTTTTTT | CASSAGHQATGELFF
- | once | TRBJ1-5 | TRBV21-1 | TGTGCCAGCAGCAAAGAAGGGGAGGGCAATGCGGGACAGGGGGACAATCAGCCCCAGCATTTT | CASSKEGEGNAGQGDNQPQHF
- | - | TRBJ2-2 | TRBV11-2 | TGTGCCAGCAGCTTCCTAGGACGGGGAAAAGAGGACGGGGAGCTGTTTTTT | CASSFLGRGKEDGELFF
- | once | TRBJ2-7 | TRBV27 | TGTGCCAGCAGTTCCCCGGGGGTATTCCCCTACGAGCAGTACTTC | CASSSPGVFPYEQYF
TRBD1 | - | TRBJ1-4 | TRBV15 | TGTGCCACCAGTAGGACAGGGCAGTCTAATGAAAAACTGTTTTTT | CATSRTGQSNEKLFF
- | - | TRBJ1-3 | TRBV4-2 | TGTGCCAGCAGCCAGGGGGGACCCCACTCTGGAAACACCATATATTTT | CASSQGGPHSGNTIYF
- | - | TRBJ1-5 | TRBV7-6 | TGTGCCAGCATCCGGCGCAGACCCGATCCAGGAAGATATAGCAATCAGCCCCAGCATTTT | CASIRRRPDPGRYSNQPQHF
- | - | TRBJ1-5 | TRBV28 | TGTGCCAGCAGGCAGACCTTAGGAGGGAATCAGCCCCAGCATTTT | CASRQTLGGNQPQHF
TRBD2 | once | TRBJ2-3 | TRBV5-1 | TGCGCCAGCAGCTTAGCTAGCGGGGCCACAGATACGCAGTATTTT | CASSLASGATDTQYF
- | - | TRBJ1-1 | TRBV4-1 | TGCGCCAGCAGCCAAGTCATTCAGGCAAAAGCTTTCTTT | CASSQVIQAKAFF
- | - | TRBJ1-1 | TRBV9 | TGTGCCAGCAGCCCCTCCCCTGCGATGCACACTGAAGCTTTCTTT | CASSPSPAMHTEAFF
TRBD1 | - | TRBJ1-4 | TRBV5-1 | TGCGCCAGCAGCTTGGTGGGACAGGGACGTAATGAAAAACTGTTTTTT | CASSLVGQGRNEKLFF
- | - | TRBJ2-2 | TRBV7-9 | TGTGCCAGCAGCTTAGCCCGGGCCGGGGAGCTGTTTTTT | CASSLARAGELFF
TRBD2 | - | TRBJ2-3 | TRBV7-6 | TGTGCCAGCAGCCTCTTTCCCGGGACTAGCGGGGGCTCCCATTGGACAGATACGCAGTATTTT | CASSLFPGTSGGSHWTDTQYF
- | - | TRBJ1-1 | TRBV5-1 | TGCGCCAGCAGACTAAACTACAACCTAGACCTGAACACTGAAGCTTTCTTT | CASRLNYNLDLNTEAFF
TRBD1 | - | TRBJ2-7 | TRBV5-4 | TGTGCCAGCAGCACCGAGACAGGGAGCTACGAGCAGTACTTC | CASSTETGSYEQYF
- | - | TRBJ2-1 | TRBV28 | TGTGCCAGCAGTTCCCTCGTTAAAGTGAGGAACAATGAGCAGTTCTTC | CASSSLVKVRNNEQFF
- | - | TRBJ1-4 | TRBV15 | TGTGCCACCCACGGGGGAGTGACTAATGAAAAACTGTTTTTT | CATHGGVTNEKLFF
- | once | TRBJ1-1 | TRBV10-1 | TGCGCCAGCAGTGAAGGGGGAAGCAACACTGAAGCTTTCTTT | CASSEGGSNTEAFF
- | - | TRBJ1-1 | TRBV6-1 | TGTGCCAGCAGTGAGGCCCGACAGGAAAGAACTTTCTTT | CASSEARQERTFF
TRBD1 | - | TRBJ1-1 | TRBV5-1 | TGCGCCAGCAGCAAGACAGGGACGAACACTGAAGCTTTCTTT | CASSKTGTNTEAFF
TRBD1 | - | TRBJ1-2 | TRBV28 | TGTGCCAGCGAAAAAGGGGGACAGGGGGGCTTTAACTATGGCTACACCTTC | CASEKGGQGGFNYGYTF